This TCR beta chain was identified in a study of Ad26.COV2.S vaccination and SARS-CoV-2 variants. Study details: Ad26.COV2.S given intramuscularly, once or twice 56 days apart.

This clone appeared a few times. Noted treatment: some 20 received Ad26.COV2.S at low or high dose, single or two shots; five or six received placebo; per-sample allocation not given. Day 63 after the first vaccine or placebo injection was the time point for sampling. TCRdb's copy holds only in-frame clones and misses some; the assay was immunoSEQ multiplex PCR. In the table there are hundreds of thousands of clones, 80% to 90% of which are singletons. Material: peripheral blood, obtained in a trial of Ad26.COV2.S vaccine versus placebo. This TCR derives from a person between 18 and 65 years old who received the Ad26.COV2.S COVID-19 vaccine or a placebo.

The CDR3 region is CASSEGAGSREKLFF. The CDR3 coding sequence is TGTGCCAGCAGTGAAGGGGCAGGGTCGCGCGAAAAACTGTTTTTT. The chain has TRBV6-1 and TRBJ1-4; maybe TRBD1 (5 bases). The germline V and J ends were trimmed by 1 base and 8 bases, with 14 bases remaining between them. Per germline, CDR1 MNHNS and CDR2 SASEGT. This CDR3 has 15 residues.